The clone carrying this T cell receptor (beta chain) was counted only a few times. What it binds is unknown. This entry belongs to a study of blood T cells in healthy people across ages. Study-level background: About one barcoded beta molecule per two T cells came from capture by template switching.

Primed by a sample-barcoded 5' primer and a J-beta primer mix, a second PCR proceeded for roughly 6 to 12 cycles. MiXCR, applied by TCRdb to the 5' RACE reads, yields one record per CDR3 protein. The sample lists about 1.6 million distinct CDR3 sequences; roughly a third were seen once. Losses at the gene ends were 4 bases for V and 5 bases for J; bases not matched to a gene: 6. The CDR3 is 14 residues long. Germline V gene data show CDR1 as MNHNS and CDR2 as SASEGT. Each sample provided at least 5 micrograms of extracted total RNA. The study, taken as a whole, reports: Expanded clonotype changes were possibly confounded by unknown donor CMV status.

Sequencing used blood. The V gene is TRBV6-1, the J gene TRBJ2-5; TRBD2 matches 8 bases. The TCR comes from a woman in her twenties or thirties in good health. The CDR3: CASSGGGLGETQYF. Here the CDR3 DNA reads TGTGCCAGCAGTGGGGGGGGACTAGGTGAGACCCAGTACTTC.